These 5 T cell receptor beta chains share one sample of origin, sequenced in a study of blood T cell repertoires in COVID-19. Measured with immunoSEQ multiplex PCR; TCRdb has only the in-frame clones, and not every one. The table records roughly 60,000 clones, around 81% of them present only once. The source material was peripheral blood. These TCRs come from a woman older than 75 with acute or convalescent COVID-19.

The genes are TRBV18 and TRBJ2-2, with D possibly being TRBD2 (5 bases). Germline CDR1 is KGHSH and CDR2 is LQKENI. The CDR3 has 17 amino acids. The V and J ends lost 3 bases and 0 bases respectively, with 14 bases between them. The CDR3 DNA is TGTGCCAGCTCACCGCGAGGATACGGGGCGAACACCGGGGAGCTGTTTTTT. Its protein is CASSPRGYGANTGELFF.

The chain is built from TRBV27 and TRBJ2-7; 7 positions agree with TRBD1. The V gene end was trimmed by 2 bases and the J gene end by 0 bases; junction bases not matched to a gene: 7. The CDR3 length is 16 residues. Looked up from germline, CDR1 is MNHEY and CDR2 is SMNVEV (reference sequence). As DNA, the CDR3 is TGTGCCAGCAGTTTAGGGGTTGGGACAGACTCCTACGAGCAGTACTTC. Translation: CASSLGVGTDSYEQYF.

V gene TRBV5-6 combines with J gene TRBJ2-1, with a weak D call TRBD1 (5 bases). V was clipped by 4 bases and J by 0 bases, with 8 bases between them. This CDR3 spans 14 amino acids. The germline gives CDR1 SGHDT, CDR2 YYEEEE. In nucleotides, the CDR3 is TGTGCCAGCAGCCACAGGCGCTCCTACAATGAGCAGTTCTTC. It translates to CASSHRRSYNEQFF.

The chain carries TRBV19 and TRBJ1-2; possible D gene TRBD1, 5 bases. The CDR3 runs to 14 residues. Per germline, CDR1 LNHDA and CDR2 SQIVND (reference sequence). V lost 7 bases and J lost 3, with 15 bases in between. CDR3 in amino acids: CASNFRGTDYGYTF. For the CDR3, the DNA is TGTGCCAGTAACTTCCGGGGGACGGACTATGGCTACACCTTC.

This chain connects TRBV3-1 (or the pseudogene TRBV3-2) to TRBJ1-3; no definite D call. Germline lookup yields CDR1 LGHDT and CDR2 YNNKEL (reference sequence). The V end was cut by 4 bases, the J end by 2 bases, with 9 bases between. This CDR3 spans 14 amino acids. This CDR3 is CASSPWRTGNTIYF. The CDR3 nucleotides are TGTGCCAGCAGCCCCTGGAGGACTGGAAACACCATATATTTT.